This T cell receptor beta chain was retrieved from a study of CD8+CD57+ T cells in acquired aplastic anemia. The authors sequenced patients whose flow cytometry had shown CD8+CD57+ cell expansion. Genomic DNA, serving as template, underwent TCR beta VDJ and CDR3 profiling. TCRdb fed the reads into MiXCR, producing one record per CDR3 protein. The data contain roughly 190,000 distinct CDR3 sequences, 48% of them singletons. The CDR3 runs to 15 residues. The junction had 8 bases not matched to a gene; V was cut back by 4 bases and J by 6 bases. The V gene's germline CDR1 is KGHDR and CDR2 SFDVKD. The sequence derives from a human donor with aplastic anemia. The chain has TRBV24-1 and TRBJ2-7; 10 bases align to TRBD1. The sequenced sample was sorted CD4+, CD8+, or CD8+CD57+ T cells (not recorded which) from PBMCs. The CDR3 bases are TGTGCCACCAGTGACCCAGGGACAGGGGCATCCGAGCAGTACTTC. It is translated as CATSDPGTGASEQYF.